One sample yielded the 25 T cell receptor beta chains listed below, sequenced in a study of spatial heterogeneity in lung cancer. TCRdb reanalysed the 5' RACE reads using MiXCR and keeps one entry per CDR3 protein. The table records fewer than 45,000 distinct CDR3 sequences, under 8.5% of them present only once. As to time point: sample taken at primary tumor resection. The sample consisted of PBMCs, taken at surgery. All receptors derive from a female donor with early-stage non-small cell lung cancer.

The chain recombines TRBV20-1 with TRBJ2-3; 12 nucleotides line up with TRBD2. The CDR3 has 15 residues. Germline loops: CDR1 DFQATT, CDR2 SNEGSKA (reference sequence). The trim removed 5 bases at V and 5 bases at J, leaving 8 bases unmatched. The CDR3 loop reads CSAEGTSGGRDTQYF. In DNA form, the CDR3 reads TGCAGTGCTGAAGGTACTAGCGGGGGGCGAGATACGCAGTATTTT.

This clonotype was counted a few times. V gene TRBV24-1 combines with J gene TRBJ2-2; D not certain. V lost 9 bases, J lost 4 bases, and 5 bases lay in between. This CDR3 is built from 11 residues. Germline CDR1 KGHDR, CDR2 SFDVKD. Here the CDR3 DNA reads TGTGCCACCGGAAGCACCGGGGAGCTGTTTTTT. Encoded protein: CATGSTGELFF.

The genes are TRBV20-1 and TRBJ1-4; no definite D call. V lost 8 bases and J lost 5, with 15 bases in between. The CDR3 consists of 13 residues. Germline V gene data show CDR1 as DFQATT and CDR2 as SNEGSKA (reference sequence). The CDR3 here is CSSPGLSNEKLFF. The CDR3 bases are TGCAGTTCCCCCGGTCTGTCAAATGAAAAACTGTTTTTT.

The chain is built from TRBV12-3 or TRBV12-4 and TRBJ2-3, with D perhaps matching TRBD2 (5 bases). This CDR3 has 14 residues. V was shortened by 6 bases and J by 2 bases, with 12 bases between the two germline ends. The CDR3 sequence is CASRRTGFTDTQYF. CDR3 bases: TGTGCCAGCAGGAGGACGGGATTCACAGATACGCAGTATTTT.

In its sample, this clonotype was seen many times. This rearrangement joins TRBV11-2 to TRBJ2-1; perhaps TRBD2 as D (5 bases). Trimming cost V 5 bases and J 6 bases, with 11 bases left between them. The CDR3 extends over 13 amino acids. CDR1 is SGHAT and CDR2 is FQNNGV in the germline V gene. The CDR3 region is CASSPGWGNEQFF. The DNA for the CDR3 is TGTGCCAGCAGCCCGGGGTGGGGCAATGAGCAGTTCTTC. Drawing the rest from reference TRBV11-2 and TRBJ2-1, the complete variable domain is EAGVAQSPRYKIIEKRQSVAFWCNPISGHATLYWYQQILGQGPKLLIQFQNNGVVDDSQLPKDRFSAERLKGVDSTLKIQPAKLEDSAVYLCASSPGWGNEQFFGPGTRLTVL.

This clonotype is medium-sized in the sample. The chain combines TRBV25-1 with TRBJ1-2; weak D call: TRBD1 (5 bases). Trimming took off 1 base at V and 4 bases at J, with 22 bases between the two ends. CDR1 is MGHDK, CDR2 SYGVNS, per germline. CDR3 length equals 18 residues. The CDR3 DNA reads as TGTGCCAGCAGTGAATTAGGGGCCTCGAACACCCACACCTATGGCTACACCTTC. It is translated as CASSELGASNTHTYGYTF.

This clonotype was detected many times. The chain combines TRBV7-6 with TRBJ2-1; 13 positions match TRBD2. The CDR3 length is 18 residues. CDR1 and CDR2 from the germline V gene are SGHVS and FNYEAQ. V lost 3 bases and J lost 1; bases outside the gene matches: 6. DNA of the CDR3: TGTGCCAGCAGCTTGCGGACTAGCGGGGGTGGGTCCTACAATGAGCAGTTCTTC. Protein: CASSLRTSGGGSYNEQFF.

This clonotype was found many times. V gene TRBV6-6 combines with J gene TRBJ2-5; 7 bases are a match to TRBD1. The V segment lost 0 bases and the J segment 9 bases; nucleotides outside the gene matches: 13. Germline-derived CDR1 and CDR2 are MNHNY and SVGAGI (reference sequence). CDR3 length equals 16 residues. CDR3 residues: CASSYSVGDSGGAQYF. CDR3 DNA: TGTGCCAGCAGTTACTCAGTTGGGGACAGTGGGGGTGCCCAGTACTTC.

The J gene is TRBJ1-1, the V gene TRBV20-1, with D maybe TRBD1 (5 bases). Trimming took off 0 bases at V and 0 bases at J, with 8 bases between the two ends. The germline V gene encodes CDR1 DFQATT and CDR2 SNEGSKA (reference sequence). The CDR3 sequence is 14 residues long. The CDR3 bases are TGCAGTGCTAGAGATCGCAGGGTGAACACTGAAGCTTTCTTT. This translates into CSARDRRVNTEAFF.

This clonotype was seen repeatedly, ten times or more. This chain connects TRBV4-3 to TRBJ2-3, with D uncertain. CDR3 length equals 15 residues. The germline CDR1 and CDR2 sequences are LGHNA and YSLEER. V lost 0 bases and J 2 bases, leaving 9 bases between the germline ends. CDR3 nucleotide sequence: TGCGCCAGCAGCCAAGACGAGCGAGCCACAGATACGCAGTATTTT. Its protein is CASSQDERATDTQYF.

This clonotype has just a few counts. The chain couples TRBV30 to TRBJ2-3; D perhaps matches TRBD2 (6 bases). Trimming removed 3 bases from V and 2 bases from J, with 15 bases in between. Germline CDR1 reads GTSNPN; CDR2 reads SVGIG (reference sequence). This CDR3 contains 15 residues. The CDR3 loop is CAWRKLARPTDTQYF. For the CDR3, the DNA is TGTGCCTGGAGGAAGCTAGCGCGCCCCACAGATACGCAGTATTTT.

In this sample, this clonotype turned up a few times. This chain joins TRBV29-1 and TRBJ1-1; D perhaps matches TRBD1 (5 bases). Germline V gene sequence: CDR1 SQVTM, CDR2 ANQGSEA. The CDR3 is made up of 13 amino acids. Between the trimmed V and J ends, which lost 3 bases and 4 bases, there was a span of 12 bases. CDR3 amino acids: CSVDRLQGTEAFF. The CDR3 DNA sequence: TGCAGCGTTGACAGACTTCAGGGCACTGAAGCTTTCTTT.

This clonotype was observed a handful of times. The chain employs TRBV15 and TRBJ2-2; TRBD2 might be the D (5 bases). The CDR3 has 15 amino acids. Germline CDR1 is LNHNV and CDR2 is YYDKDF (reference sequence). V lost 1 base to trimming and J lost 7 bases, with 13 bases between them. The CDR3 here is CATSRGGEGRGELFF. CDR3 in DNA: TGTGCCACCAGCAGAGGAGGAGAGGGCCGCGGGGAGCTGTTTTTT.

This clonotype was recorded many times. The chain employs TRBV7-6 and TRBJ2-1; TRBD2 agrees at 8 bases. V lost 3 bases and J lost 10; bases outside the gene matches: 8. From germline, CDR1 is SGHVS and CDR2 FNYEAQ. The CDR3 has 14 amino acids. CDR3 bases: TGTGCCAGCAGCTTGATGTCCGGGGGGGAGGAGCAGTTCTTC. Translating it yields CASSLMSGGEEQFF.

This clonotype was observed at least ten times. One end of the junction does not line up with germline, which may come from a read error. The chain recombines TRBV7-7 with TRBJ2-6; possible D gene TRBD1, 6 bases. Germline V gene sequence: CDR1 SSHAT, CDR2 FNYEAQ (reference sequence). The CDR3 contains 19 residues. CDR3 sequence: CASSLGPPQGFSGANVLTF. The CDR3 bases are TGTGCTAGCAGCTTAGGACCCCCACAGGGTTTCTCTGGGGCCAACGTCCTGACTTTC.

The chain uses TRBV6-5 and TRBJ2-7; 12 bases line up with TRBD2. The V and J ends lost 6 bases and 6 bases, in that order; junction bases with no gene match: 18. This CDR3 is 18 amino acids long. CDR1 is MNHEY and CDR2 is SVGAGI in the germline V gene. The CDR3 sequence: CASSMTSGSGPELREQYF. DNA for the CDR3: TGTGCCAGCAGCATGACTAGCGGGAGCGGCCCAGAGCTCCGCGAGCAGTACTTC.

This clonotype was observed at least ten times. The rearrangement links TRBV5-1 to TRBJ2-7; maybe TRBD2 (6 bases). Trimming cost V 4 bases and J 2 bases, with 13 bases left between them. The CDR3 covers 14 residues. Germline V gene sequence: CDR1 SGHRS, CDR2 YFSETQ. In nucleotides, the CDR3 is TGCGCCAGCAGCGGGGGGAGCGGTGCCTACGAGCAGTACTTC. This translates into CASSGGSGAYEQYF.

This rearrangement joins TRBV28 to TRBJ1-2; a weak D match, TRBD1 (5 bases). Germline loops: CDR1 MDHEN, CDR2 SYDVKM. V gave up 6 bases and J gave up 4 bases, with 15 bases separating them. The CDR3 sequence is 14 residues long. CDR3 loop: CASSAQGGLYGYTF. As DNA, the CDR3 is TGTGCCAGCAGCGCGCAGGGTGGTCTCTATGGCTACACCTTC.

This clonotype was picked up a small number of times. The rearrangement joins TRBV27 to TRBJ2-2; the D is unclear. Looked up from germline, CDR1 is MNHEY and CDR2 is SMNVEV (reference sequence). There are 16 residues in the CDR3. The V end lost 3 bases, the J end lost 2 bases, and 13 bases lay between the germline ends. Here the CDR3 DNA reads TGTGCCAGCAGTTTGGTACCATACCTAAACACCGGGGAGCTGTTTTTT. Amino acid sequence: CASSLVPYLNTGELFF.

Sample share makes this clonotype medium-sized. This sequence joins TRBV20-1 and TRBJ2-5; no clear D gene. CDR1 is DFQATT and CDR2 is SNEGSKA in the germline V gene (reference sequence). V gave up 2 bases and J gave up 5 bases, with 15 bases separating them. The CDR3 consists of 14 residues. The CDR3 loop is CSARSPGNGETQYF. CDR3 in DNA: TGCAGTGCTAGATCCCCTGGGAACGGGGAGACCCAGTACTTC.

This clonotype was detected ten times or more. This chain joins TRBV10-3 and TRBJ1-1; unclear D gene. V was shortened by 10 bases and J by 3 bases, with 18 bases between the two germline ends. The CDR3 extends over 14 amino acids. Germline V gene sequence: CDR1 ENHRY, CDR2 SYGVKD. CDR3: CATNHLGGDTEAFF. The DNA of the CDR3 is TGTGCCACCAACCACCTCGGTGGGGACACTGAAGCTTTCTTT.

The V call is TRBV5-1, the J call TRBJ1-4; D unresolved. Germline CDR1 SGHRS, CDR2 YFSETQ. With 1 base removed from V and 3 bases from J, the gap between germline ends came to 7 bases. The CDR3 sequence is 14 residues long. CDR3 sequence: CASSLSGANEKLFF. The CDR3 region has the DNA TGCGCCAGCAGCTTGTCAGGAGCTAATGAAAAACTGTTTTTT. The full variable domain, with the rest looked up from reference TRBV5-1 and TRBJ1-4, is KAGVTQTPRYLIKTRGQQVTLSCSPISGHRSVSWYQQTPGQGLQFLFEYFSETQRNKGNFPGRFSGRQFSNSRSEMNVSTLELGDSALYLCASSLSGANEKLFFGSGTQLSVL.

This clonotype was counted at least ten times. The J gene is TRBJ2-3, the V gene TRBV6-1; 7 positions agree with TRBD2. The CDR3 has 13 residues. The germline gives CDR1 MNHNS, CDR2 SASEGT. The V and J ends lost 6 bases and 4 bases, in that order; junction bases with no gene match: 4. CDR3 sequence (DNA): TGTGCCAGCAGGCTAGCGGCCGCAGATACGCAGTATTTT. Amino acid sequence: CASRLAAADTQYF.

This clonotype appeared a few times. The J gene is TRBJ2-5, the V gene TRBV4-3; 7 bases match TRBD1. The CDR3 has 15 amino acids. The germline CDR1 and CDR2 sequences are LGHNA and YSLEER. J gave up 0 bases and V 4 bases, and 5 bases lay outside the gene matches. The DNA for the CDR3 is TGCGCCAGCAGCCGAGGAGACAGGGACCAAGAGACCCAGTACTTC. It yields the protein CASSRGDRDQETQYF.

At least ten counts were recorded for this clonotype. The CDR3 DNA follows: TGTGCCAGCAGCCAACCGGGGCCTAATTCACCCCTCCACTTT. Its translation: CASSQPGPNSPLHF. The V call is TRBV3-1, the J call TRBJ1-6, with D perhaps matching TRBD1 (5 bases). The length of the CDR3 is 14 residues. The germline V gene has CDR1 LGHDT and CDR2 YNNKEL (reference sequence). The germline V and J ends were trimmed by 2 bases and 6 bases, with 8 bases remaining between them.